This T cell receptor (beta chain) was found in a study of cytomegalovirus exposure and HLA in healthy donors. Study-wide results and caveats: Investigators reported around 150 TCR beta chains as tied to cytomegalovirus.

CDR1 is SGHRS and CDR2 is YFSETQ in the germline V gene. This CDR3 region has 15 residues. Germline trimming cut 2 bases from V and 5 bases from J; bases unmatched to any gene: 5. The donors were members of the validation cohort comprising over a hundred subjects, separate from the approximately 700-subject first cohort. Here immunoSEQ multiplex PCR was the method, and the copy in TCRdb shows in-frame clones only, minus some. Here the sample spans fewer than 200,000 clones, approximately 86% being singletons. This clone was seen a few times. Its target is not known. The gene calls are TRBV5-1 and TRBJ2-4; 9 positions agree with TRBD2. The source of this sequence is a woman in her late teens or twenties in good health and CMV-seronegative. The specimen was PBMCs. CDR3 loop: CASSFAGGPENIQYF. The CDR3, as DNA: TGCGCCAGCAGCTTCGCGGGAGGGCCCGAAAACATTCAGTACTTC.